These 20 T cell receptor beta chains came from one sample sequenced in a study of PD-L1 blockade in urothelial cancer. Described time point: pretreatment peripheral blood. Repertoires were generated with immunoSEQ multiplex PCR, while TCRdb's copy carries only in-frame clones and drops some. This table has tens of thousands of clones, roughly 87% appearing once. The sample consisted of PBMCs, taken around atezolizumab (anti-PD-L1) treatment. These receptors originate from an older woman with urothelial cancer.

V is TRBV28 and J is TRBJ2-1, with 15 nucleotides matching TRBD2. J lost 5 bases, V lost 3 bases, and 2 bases had no gene match. Germline V gene lookup returns CDR1 MDHEN and CDR2 SYDVKM. The CDR3 runs 16 residues. CDR3 amino acids: CASSLGTSGGNNEQFF. The CDR3 DNA is TGTGCCAGCAGTTTGGGGACTAGCGGGGGGAACAATGAGCAGTTCTTC.

The gene calls are TRBV6-5 and TRBJ2-7; 7 nucleotides match TRBD1. V gave up 0 bases and J gave up 1 base; unmatched junction bases: 3. Per the germline V gene, CDR1 is MNHEY and CDR2 is SVGAGI. The length of the CDR3 is 15 residues. The CDR3 loop is CASSYSTGLSYEQYF. As DNA, the CDR3 is TGTGCCAGCAGTTACTCGACAGGGCTGTCCTACGAGCAGTACTTC.

The J gene is TRBJ2-7, the V gene TRBV29-1; 8 bases are a match to TRBD1. This CDR3 spans 15 amino acids. V lost 6 bases and J lost 0; bases outside the gene matches: 10. Germline V gene data show CDR1 as SQVTM and CDR2 as ANQGSEA. The CDR3 region is CSVQARDRSSYEQYF. Written as DNA, the CDR3 is TGCAGCGTGCAAGCCCGGGACAGGTCCTCCTACGAGCAGTACTTC.

The chain recombines TRBV5-1 with TRBJ1-5; D is possibly TRBD1 (5 bases). Germline V gene lookup returns CDR1 SGHRS and CDR2 YFSETQ. Trimming removed 7 bases at V and 2 bases at J, with 19 bases between. This CDR3 spans 16 amino acids. The DNA of the CDR3 is TGCGCCAGCGAGGGCAGGGAGGGATGGGGCAATCAGCCCCAGCATTTT. Residues: CASEGREGWGNQPQHF.

This chain links TRBV19 with TRBJ2-3, with TRBD1 as a possible D gene (6 bases). Trimming shortened V by 6 bases and J by 2 bases, and 18 bases separated the two germline ends. Germline V gene lookup returns CDR1 LNHDA and CDR2 SQIVND (reference sequence). The CDR3 length is 16 residues. The chain's CDR3 is CASSSHVQGNTDTQYF. In DNA form, the CDR3 reads TGTGCCAGTAGCTCCCACGTCCAGGGGAACACAGATACGCAGTATTTT.

This clone is a singleton in its sample. The V gene is TRBV7-2, the J gene TRBJ1-2; D is uncertain. The ends were cut back, 5 bases at V and 3 bases at J, with 16 bases in the middle. CDR3 length: 15 residues. Germline V gene data show CDR1 as SGHTA and CDR2 as FQGNSA. CDR3 bases: TGTGCCAGCAGCCAGGTGCGCACAAACCACTATGGCTACACCTTC. Protein: CASSQVRTNHYGYTF.

The chain links TRBV11-2 to TRBJ2-3, with unresolved D. CDR1 and CDR2 (germline): SGHAT, FQNNGV. Trimming took 3 bases from V and 4 from J, leaving 14 bases between them. This CDR3 has 15 residues. As DNA, the CDR3 is TGTGCCAGCAGCTTGGCCCGGTTCGGGTCAGATACGCAGTATTTT. Its protein is CASSLARFGSDTQYF.

CDR3 DNA sequence: TGTGCCAGCAGCTTCCTCTCCGGGACAGGGGGCTACAATGAGCAGTTCTTC. Translating it yields CASSFLSGTGGYNEQFF. The V gene is TRBV7-8, the J gene TRBJ2-1; 11 bases are a match to TRBD1. This CDR3 comprises 17 residues. From germline, CDR1 is SGHVS and CDR2 FQNEAQ. The V and J ends lost 3 bases and 3 bases, in that order; junction bases with no gene match: 7. The variable domain in full, with the rest retrieved from reference TRBV7-8 and TRBJ2-1, is GAGVSQSPRYKVAKRGQDVALRCDPISGHVSLFWYQQALGQGPEFLTYFQNEAQLDKSGLPSDRFFAERPEGSVSTLKIQRTQQEDSAVYLCASSFLSGTGGYNEQFFGPGTRLTVL.

This sequence joins TRBV7-9 and TRBJ2-5; 10 bases match TRBD2. J was trimmed by 5 bases and V by 1 base; bases with no gene match: 4. The CDR3 extends over 15 amino acids. CDR1 is SEHNR, CDR2 FQNEAQ, per germline (reference sequence). The CDR3 protein is CASSLGLAGVETQYF. CDR3 in DNA: TGTGCCAGCAGCTTAGGTCTAGCGGGAGTTGAGACCCAGTACTTC. Full variable domain (rest looked up from reference TRBV7-9 and TRBJ2-5): DTGVSQNPRHKITKRGQNVTFRCDPISEHNRLYWYRQTLGQGPEFLTYFQNEAQLEKSRLLSDRFSAERPKGSFSTLEIQRTEQGDSAMYLCASSLGLAGVETQYFGPGTRLLVL.

The chain recombines TRBV5-1 with TRBJ2-3; no reliable D call. The CDR3 extends over 14 amino acids. From germline, CDR1 is SGHRS and CDR2 YFSETQ. Trimming cost V 2 bases and J 5 bases, with 12 bases left between them. The CDR3 reads CASSFQNPGDTQYF. CDR3 DNA sequence: TGCGCCAGCAGCTTTCAAAATCCGGGAGATACGCAGTATTTT.

V usage is TRBV15 and J usage is TRBJ2-6; a weak D match, TRBD2 (6 bases). Trimming took 5 bases from V and 4 from J, leaving 18 bases between them. Looked up from germline, CDR1 is LNHNV and CDR2 is YYDKDF (reference sequence). This CDR3 is 17 amino acids long. The CDR3 nucleotides read TGTGCCACCAGCGTCGGGAGTAGGGTAATGGGGGCCAACGTCCTGACTTTC. Its protein is CATSVGSRVMGANVLTF.

The rearrangement links TRBV11-3 to TRBJ1-1; D remains ambiguous. The CDR3 covers 13 residues. Germline V CDR1 and CDR2: SGHNT, YENEEA. The V and J ends lost 1 base and 1 base respectively, with 4 bases between them. The CDR3 region is CASSLGGNTEAFF. CDR3 sequence (DNA): TGTGCCAGCAGCTTAGGCGGGAACACTGAAGCTTTCTTT. Drawing the rest from reference TRBV11-3 and TRBJ1-1, the complete variable domain is EAGVVQSPRYKIIEKKQPVAFWCNPISGHNTLYWYLQNLGQGPELLIRYENEEAVDDSQLPKDRFSAERLKGVDSTLKIQPAELGDSAVYLCASSLGGNTEAFFGQGTRLTVV.

The gene calls are TRBV7-9 and TRBJ1-2; TRBD1 is a possible D gene (5 bases). Germline CDR1 reads SEHNR; CDR2 reads FQNEAQ (reference sequence). This CDR3 is built from 15 residues. V gave up 4 bases and J gave up 6 bases, with 18 bases separating them. The CDR3: CASSSQGRSLDGYTF. Written as DNA, the CDR3 is TGTGCCAGCAGCTCGCAGGGCCGTTCTCTGGATGGCTACACCTTC.

This rearrangement joins TRBV28 to TRBJ2-7, with D tentatively TRBD1 (5 bases). Trimming took off 3 bases at V and 4 bases at J, with 10 bases between the two ends. From germline, CDR1 is MDHEN and CDR2 SYDVKM. The CDR3 is made up of 13 amino acids. CDR3: CASSLARVYEQYF. In DNA, the CDR3 is TGTGCCAGCAGTTTGGCCAGGGTTTACGAGCAGTACTTC.

The rearrangement joins TRBV7-2 to TRBJ1-6; a possible D gene is TRBD1 (5 bases). Germline V gives CDR1 SGHTA, CDR2 FQGNSA. V shed 1 base and J shed 6 bases, with 10 bases lying between them. This CDR3 is 15 amino acids long. This chain's CDR3 is CASSLGRQTNSPLHF. In nucleotides, the CDR3 is TGTGCCAGCAGCTTAGGGAGACAGACTAATTCACCCCTCCACTTT.

CDR3 nucleotide sequence: TGTGCCAGCAGTTCGCCAGGGTCCGGCATTTTGTACGAGCAGTACTTC. Translated, it gives CASSSPGSGILYEQYF. This chain connects TRBV28 to TRBJ2-7, with D perhaps matching TRBD1 (5 bases). V gave up 4 bases and J gave up 4 bases, with 20 bases separating them. The CDR3 contains 16 residues. In germline, CDR1 is MDHEN, CDR2 SYDVKM.

The chain carries TRBV21-1 and TRBJ2-1; the D segment call TRBD1 is taken from the table without a DNA check. TRBV21-1 is a documented pseudogene. The CDR3 has 14 amino acids. Here the CDR3 reads CASSMPLPWAEQFF. For the CDR3, the DNA is TGTGCCAGCAGCATGCCGCTGCCTTGGGCTGAGCAGTTCTTC.

This clone has only a few counts. The V call is TRBV7-9, the J call TRBJ1-6; TRBD1 agrees at 9 bases. Germline V CDR1 and CDR2: SEHNR, FQNEAQ (reference sequence). There are 15 residues in the CDR3. With V trimmed by 5 bases and J by 7 bases, 6 bases remained unmatched. CDR3 protein: CASSDVGQGNSPLHF. CDR3 coding DNA: TGTGCCAGCAGCGATGTGGGACAGGGCAATTCACCCCTCCACTTT.

Remarks on this clone: The sample holds other DNA sequences that translate to the same CDR3. The rearrangement links TRBV4-2 to TRBJ2-3, with TRBD2 identical over 7 bases. With 0 bases clipped from V and 1 base from J, the junction kept 7 bases outside the gene matches. From germline, CDR1 is LGHNA and CDR2 YNFKEQ. The CDR3 has 17 amino acids. The CDR3 here is CASSQELAGVGTDTQYF. The CDR3 nucleotides read TGTGCCAGCAGCCAAGAATTGGCGGGGGTGGGCACAGATACGCAGTATTTT.

This chain uses TRBV4-3 with TRBJ2-2; TRBD2 aligns across 7 bases. This CDR3 region has 17 residues. V trimming: 0 bases; J trimming: 7 bases; junction bases outside the gene matches: 11. The germline V gene encodes CDR1 LGHNA and CDR2 YSLEER. CDR3 region: CASSQDEKTSDSGELFF. Here the CDR3 DNA reads TGCGCCAGCAGCCAAGATGAAAAAACTAGCGATAGCGGGGAGCTGTTTTTT.